Sequencing of this T cell receptor (beta chain) was carried out in a study of PD-1 blockade in classical Hodgkin lymphoma. In the study overall: Intravenous nivolumab at 3 mg/kg was given to patients every 2 weeks. Study conclusions and caveats: With CD4+ cells, TCR diversity rose significantly by C4D1, but not with CD8+ cells. Still unresolved is the cause of the repertoire differences, which may be disease activity or prior therapy. Patients with a complete response exhibited baseline diversity comparable to newly diagnosed patients.

Germline V lookup: CDR1 MNHNY, CDR2 SVGAGI (reference sequence). With 6 bases removed from V and 1 base from J, the gap between germline ends came to 10 bases. This CDR3 comprises 14 residues. A word on this clone: Its antigen is currently unknown.

Profiled with immunoSEQ multiplex PCR; TCRdb holds only in-frame clones, not every one. The sample has 7,000 or so clones, around four fifths seen once; the top ten hold about 4%. Every single patient, without exception, relapsed after autologous stem cell transplantation, and brentuximab vedotin exposure varied. Thawed PBMCs yielded CD4+ T cells through magnetic negative selection. The sequenced sample was CD4+ T cells from blood, obtained at baseline. V usage is TRBV6-6 and J usage is TRBJ1-3; D possibly corresponds to TRBD1 (6 bases). The sequence derives from a human donor with classical Hodgkin lymphoma. CDR3 sequence (DNA): TGTGCCAGCAGCCCGGACAGTTCTGGAAACACCATATATTTT. Its protein product is CASSPDSSGNTIYF.